This T cell receptor beta chain emerged from a study of blood T cell repertoires in COVID-19. Study details: The study drew acute and convalescent COVID-19 samples from the United States, Italy and Spain. In each case, the material was cDNA or gDNA derived from T cells, B-cell-depleted T cells, or PBMCs.

The CDR3 runs 15 residues. Germline lookup yields CDR1 KGHDR and CDR2 SFDVKD. The ends lost 3 bases at V and 2 bases at J; junction bases unmatched: 5. With respect to this clone: The sample holds other DNA sequences that translate to the same CDR3.

The assay was immunoSEQ multiplex PCR, and TCRdb's table has in-frame clones only and misses some. The table records 150,000 to 200,000 clones, approximately 90% of them present only once. Material: peripheral blood. The TCR comes from a woman between 25 and 40 years old with acute or convalescent COVID-19. The V and J genes are TRBV24-1 and TRBJ1-1, with 7 bases matching TRBD1. The CDR3 protein is CATSDSRQGNTEAFF. CDR3 coding DNA: TGTGCCACCAGTGATAGTAGACAGGGCAACACTGAAGCTTTCTTT.